The 30 T cell receptor beta chains presented below share a single source sample, sequenced in a study of T cell repertoires in cytomegalovirus infection. The antigens for these receptors are not known. Each CDR3 protein gets one entry after TCRdb re-called the reads with MiXCR. The table includes 700,000 to 950,000 distinct CDR3 sequences, about 33% detected once. The sequencing used cultured CD8+ T cells from PBMCs, collected from culture after CMV antigen stimulation. These receptors originate from a human donor in good health (CMV status not recorded). Some clones in this sample may be carry-over from other donors' samples.

With regard to this clonotype: The junction departs from the called germline gene at one end, perhaps through a read error. The chain is built from TRBV20-1 and TRBJ1-2, with D possibly matching TRBD1 (6 bases). The CDR3 is made up of 9 amino acids. The germline V gene encodes CDR1 DFQATT and CDR2 SNEGSKA (reference sequence). The CDR3 spells CSSRGGYTF. The CDR3 nucleotides read TGCAGTTCTAGGGGGGGCTACACCTTC.

V gene TRBV6-6 combines with J gene TRBJ2-3; TRBD2 is a possible D gene (6 bases). The V gene lost 4 bases and the J gene lost 0 bases, with 26 bases spanning the gap. The CDR3 consists of 20 residues. Per the germline V gene, CDR1 is MNHNY and CDR2 is SVGAGI (reference sequence). Written as DNA, the CDR3 is TGTGCCAGCAGTTCCGAGACTAGTCTGACCCGATTAGTTAGCACAGATACGCAGTATTTT. Amino acids: CASSSETSLTRLVSTDTQYF.

In DNA, the CDR3 is TGCGCCAGCAGCCTAGCGGACAGGGCCGATTATGGCTACACCTTC. It is translated as CASSLADRADYGYTF. This chain uses TRBV4-1 with TRBJ1-2; 8 bases fit TRBD1. The V segment lost 4 bases and the J segment 5 bases; nucleotides outside the gene matches: 9. Germline CDR1 and CDR2: MGHRA and YSYEKL. The CDR3 covers 15 residues.

The chain employs TRBV4-2 and TRBJ2-2; D perhaps matches TRBD2 (6 bases). The germline CDR1 and CDR2 sequences are LGHNA and YNFKEQ. The CDR3 runs to 19 residues. V gave up 4 bases and J gave up 3 bases, with 24 bases separating them. As DNA, the CDR3 is TGTGCCAGCAGCCTCTCATGGCGGGGTTCGGGGATGGACACCGGGGAGCTGTTTTTT. Residues: CASSLSWRGSGMDTGELFF.

This clonotype was found a few times. V is TRBV7-2 and J is TRBJ1-3, with D unresolved. Germline assignment: CDR1 SGHTA and CDR2 FQGNSA. The CDR3 has 14 residues. V was cut by 5 bases and J by 4 bases, with 12 bases left in between. The CDR3 loop is CASSPPRFGNTIYF. The CDR3 bases are TGTGCCAGCAGCCCCCCCCGGTTCGGAAACACCATATATTTT.

V is TRBV11-3 and J is TRBJ2-1; 16 bases match TRBD2. Trimming at V came to 3 bases and at J to 8 bases, leaving 4 bases not matched to a gene. From germline, CDR1 is SGHNT and CDR2 YENEEA. The CDR3 has 16 amino acids. The DNA for the CDR3 is TGTGCCAGCAGCTTGGGGACTAGCGGGGGGGGCGATGAGCAGTTCTTC. Its protein product is CASSLGTSGGGDEQFF.

The chain carries TRBV5-4 and TRBJ2-3; 8 nucleotides align to TRBD2. Germline V gene data show CDR1 as SGHNT and CDR2 as YYREEE (reference sequence). The CDR3 is 17 amino acids. V trimming: 2 bases; J trimming: 3 bases; junction bases outside the gene matches: 11. The CDR3 bases are TGTGCCAGCAGCTTCAAGCGGGGGCCATCGAGGACAGATACGCAGTATTTT. Translation gives CASSFKRGPSRTDTQYF.

This clonotype was seen more than once but under ten times. The chain links TRBV3-1 to TRBJ2-1; TRBD2 aligns across 9 bases. In germline, CDR1 is LGHDT, CDR2 YNNKEL (reference sequence). CDR3 length equals 22 residues. The V and J ends lost 0 bases and 0 bases, in that order; junction bases with no gene match: 18. The CDR3 spells CASSQDVTAVAGATSSYNEQFF. The CDR3 DNA is TGTGCCAGCAGCCAAGATGTCACGGCAGTAGCGGGGGCCACTAGCTCCTACAATGAGCAGTTCTTC.

The rearrangement joins TRBV2 to TRBJ1-2; the D is unclear. This CDR3 is built from 13 residues. Germline CDR1 SNHLY, CDR2 FYNNEI. V was clipped by 2 bases and J by 4 bases, with 8 bases between them. The CDR3 protein is CASSELASYGYTF. DNA for the CDR3: TGTGCCAGCAGTGAACTGGCCAGCTATGGCTACACCTTC.

This clonotype was counted between two and nine times. The V gene is TRBV6-5, the J gene TRBJ1-1; unclear D gene. With 4 bases removed from V and 4 bases from J, the gap between germline ends came to 16 bases. Germline assignment: CDR1 MNHEY and CDR2 SVGAGI. The CDR3 is made up of 15 amino acids. The CDR3, as DNA: TGTGCCAGCAGTTCAGACGGAGGATGGAGCACTGAAGCTTTCTTT. Protein: CASSSDGGWSTEAFF.

The V gene is TRBV6-4, the J gene TRBJ1-4; unclear D gene. Germline lookup yields CDR1 MRHNA and CDR2 SNTAGT. This CDR3 spans 14 amino acids. V lost 0 bases and J lost 4, with 6 bases in between. The CDR3 nucleotides read TGTGCCAGCAGTGACTCGATTGTTAATGAAAAACTGTTTTTT. This translates into CASSDSIVNEKLFF.

The CDR3 protein is CASSNSGQQNYGYTF. Written as DNA, the CDR3 is TGCGCCAGCAGTAACTCGGGACAACAAAACTATGGCTACACCTTC. The chain carries TRBV23-1 and TRBJ1-2; D may be TRBD1 (6 bases). TRBV23-1 is an ORF, and what it does is uncertain. The CDR3 covers 15 residues. Between the trimmed V and J ends, which lost 5 bases and 2 bases, there was a span of 15 bases.

This clonotype was counted between two and nine times. The chain employs TRBV20-1 and TRBJ2-3, with D perhaps matching TRBD1 (5 bases). With 6 bases removed from V and 5 bases from J, the gap between germline ends came to 24 bases. Germline CDR1 and CDR2: DFQATT and SNEGSKA (reference sequence). The CDR3 is made up of 16 amino acids. CDR3 amino acids: CSAEKDGFRDGDTQYF. Written as DNA, the CDR3 is TGCAGTGCCGAGAAGGATGGTTTCAGGGATGGAGATACGCAGTATTTT.

V usage is TRBV5-6 and J usage is TRBJ1-1; 11 bases align to TRBD1. This CDR3 comprises 13 residues. The J segment lost 6 bases and the V segment lost 7 bases, leaving 5 bases of the junction unmatched. Per germline, CDR1 SGHDT and CDR2 YYEEEE. CDR3 amino acids: CASGTGGLAEAFF. CDR3 in DNA: TGTGCCAGCGGGACAGGGGGTCTCGCTGAAGCTTTCTTT.

The chain carries TRBV12-3 or TRBV12-4 and TRBJ1-5, with D tentatively TRBD1 (6 bases). V lost 7 bases and J lost 9, with 16 bases in between. The CDR3 loop spans 13 amino acids. This CDR3 is CASTLGGGRPQHF. CDR3 DNA sequence: TGTGCCAGCACCCTAGGGGGGGGAAGGCCCCAGCATTTT.

This clonotype has more than one count but fewer than ten. The chain links TRBV7-9 to TRBJ1-4; D is undetermined. This CDR3 contains 16 residues. V was trimmed by 5 bases and J by 7 bases, leaving 20 bases between them. Germline CDR1 SEHNR, CDR2 FQNEAQ (reference sequence). The CDR3 bases are TGTGCCAGCAGCCGGTCTGGCGACTTCCTCGGTGAAAAACTGTTTTTT. It is translated as CASSRSGDFLGEKLFF.

The table lists this clonotype with a few counts. The chain uses TRBV27 and TRBJ2-6; tentatively, D is TRBD1 (5 bases). The germline V and J ends were trimmed by 5 bases and 0 bases, with 23 bases remaining between them. CDR1 and CDR2 from the germline V gene are MNHEY and SMNVEV (reference sequence). The CDR3 length is 20 residues. CDR3 amino acids: CASSPSFLGVRLSGANVLTF. DNA for the CDR3: TGTGCCAGCAGTCCCTCCTTCCTAGGGGTGCGTCTCTCTGGGGCCAACGTCCTGACTTTC.

This chain links TRBV6-5 with TRBJ1-2; D not resolved. From germline, CDR1 is MNHEY and CDR2 SVGAGI. CDR3 length: 12 amino acids. Trimming removed 4 bases at V and 8 bases at J, with 11 bases between. DNA for the CDR3: TGTGCCAGCAGTTCCTCCTCGGGCGGCTACACCTTC. Its translation is CASSSSSGGYTF.

This clonotype showed up just a few times. The chain employs TRBV14 and TRBJ1-2, with a weak D call TRBD1 (5 bases). The germline V gene encodes CDR1 SGHDN and CDR2 FVKESK. V was cut by 3 bases and J by 8 bases, with 13 bases left in between. The CDR3 runs to 13 residues. This CDR3 reads CASSHGTAVGYTF. CDR3 nucleotide sequence: TGTGCCAGCAGCCACGGGACGGCGGTGGGCTACACCTTC.

The genes are TRBV27 and TRBJ1-2, with D possibly TRBD1 on 6 matching bases. The CDR3 runs to 15 residues. Germline-derived CDR1 and CDR2 are MNHEY and SMNVEV (reference sequence). V dropped 5 bases and J dropped 2 bases, with 15 bases sitting between them. The CDR3 nucleotides read TGTGCCAGCAGTCCGAATCCGGGGGCGAACTATGGCTACACCTTC. Translating it yields CASSPNPGANYGYTF.

The chain uses TRBV7-9 and TRBJ1-2, with TRBD1 as a possible D gene (6 bases). Germline loops: CDR1 SEHNR, CDR2 FQNEAQ (reference sequence). V shed 3 bases and J shed 3 bases, with 14 bases lying between them. CDR3 length equals 15 residues. In DNA form, the CDR3 reads TGTGCCAGCAGCTTTTTAAGGACAGATGACTATGGCTACACCTTC. Its protein is CASSFLRTDDYGYTF.

As concerns this clonotype: A junction end diverges from the germline sequence, so it may reflect a read error. The chain couples TRBV11-3 to TRBJ1-2; weak D call: TRBD1 (5 bases). The germline V gene encodes CDR1 SGHNT and CDR2 YENEEA. The CDR3 totals 14 residues. The DNA for the CDR3 is TGTGCCAACAGCCCTCGGGGGAATAACTATGGCTACACCTTC. This gives the protein CANSPRGNNYGYTF.

J is TRBJ2-1 and V is TRBV6-2 or TRBV6-3, with D hard to call. Deletions cut 2 bases from V and 3 bases from J, with 8 bases between. Germline CDR1 is MNHEY and CDR2 is SVGEGT. The CDR3 totals 14 residues. The CDR3 is CASSYIRIYNEQFF. CDR3 bases: TGTGCCAGCAGTTACATTAGAATCTACAATGAGCAGTTCTTC.

There are many counts of this clonotype. The rearrangement joins TRBV7-3 to TRBJ2-2; 7 bases match TRBD1. There are 16 residues in the CDR3. Trimming cost V 3 bases and J 0 bases; bases outside gene matches: 4. In germline, CDR1 is SGHTA, CDR2 FQGTGA. This chain's CDR3 is CASSFRQGANTGELFF. The CDR3 nucleotides are TGTGCCAGCAGCTTCAGACAGGGAGCGAACACCGGGGAGCTGTTTTTT.

This clonotype was counted at least ten times. The V and J genes are TRBV7-6 and TRBJ2-1; the D gene could be TRBD1 or TRBD2 (6 bases each). V dropped 0 bases and J dropped 7 bases, with 13 bases sitting between them. CDR3 length: 15 amino acids. Germline V gene lookup returns CDR1 SGHVS and CDR2 FNYEAQ. CDR3 sequence: CASSLAGGGWNEQFF. The CDR3 nucleotides read TGTGCCAGCAGCTTAGCGGGGGGCGGTTGGAATGAGCAGTTCTTC.

This clonotype came up a few times. The chain uses TRBV11-3 and TRBJ2-2; 10 bases align to TRBD1. Trimming took 6 bases from V and 6 from J; bases not matched to a gene: 10. Germline CDR1 reads SGHNT; CDR2 reads YENEEA. The CDR3 contains 16 residues. This CDR3 is CASRLGTGEVAGELFF. The DNA of the CDR3 is TGTGCCAGCAGACTGGGGACAGGGGAAGTAGCCGGGGAGCTGTTTTTT.

The chain recombines TRBV12-3 or TRBV12-4 with TRBJ1-5; weak D call: TRBD1 (5 bases). The CDR3 extends over 16 amino acids. V was cut by 10 bases and J by 6 bases, with 25 bases left in between. The CDR3 here is CATGTSDPSTGQPQHF. CDR3 DNA sequence: TGTGCCACCGGGACCTCTGACCCATCCACGGGTCAGCCCCAGCATTTT.

The J gene is TRBJ2-1, the V gene TRBV27, with 8 bases matching TRBD2. V was pared by 4 bases and J by 5 bases, with 4 bases of the junction left unmatched. Germline V gene sequence: CDR1 MNHEY, CDR2 SMNVEV (reference sequence). This CDR3 comprises 14 residues. CDR3 residues: CASSYSGGHNEQFF. The CDR3 DNA reads as TGTGCCAGCAGTTACAGCGGGGGCCACAATGAGCAGTTCTTC.

CDR3 in amino acids: CASRPGRGDYPPLHF. The DNA of the CDR3 is TGTGCCAGCAGGCCGGGGAGAGGGGATTACCCACCCCTCCACTTT. J is TRBJ1-6 and V is TRBV7-4; perhaps TRBD1 as D (5 bases). Germline V gene data show CDR1 as SGHVT and CDR2 as SQSDAQ. This CDR3 comprises 15 residues. Trimming pared 6 bases from V and 11 bases from J, leaving 20 bases between.

This clonotype occurred many times. V gene TRBV7-2 combines with J gene TRBJ2-7; TRBD2 matches at 12 bases. Per germline, CDR1 SGHTA and CDR2 FQGNSA. The V and J ends lost 5 bases and 5 bases, in that order; junction bases with no gene match: 4. This CDR3 comprises 14 residues. CDR3 loop: CASSPSGGADEQYF. The CDR3 bases are TGTGCCAGCAGCCCTAGCGGGGGGGCCGACGAGCAGTACTTC.